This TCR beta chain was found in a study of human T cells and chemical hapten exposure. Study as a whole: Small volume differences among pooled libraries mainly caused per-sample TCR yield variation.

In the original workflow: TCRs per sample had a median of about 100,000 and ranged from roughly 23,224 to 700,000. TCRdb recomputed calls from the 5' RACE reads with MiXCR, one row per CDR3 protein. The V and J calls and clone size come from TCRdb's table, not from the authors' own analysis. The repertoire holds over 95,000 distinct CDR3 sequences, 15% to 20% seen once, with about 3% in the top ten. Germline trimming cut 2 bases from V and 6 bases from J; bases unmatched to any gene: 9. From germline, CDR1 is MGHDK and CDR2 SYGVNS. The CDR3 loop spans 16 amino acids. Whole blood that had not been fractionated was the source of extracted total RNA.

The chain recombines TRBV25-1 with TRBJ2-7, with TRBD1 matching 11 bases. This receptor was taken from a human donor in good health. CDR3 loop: CASSEVPGQGDGEQYF. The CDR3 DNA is TGTGCCAGCAGTGAAGTCCCGGGACAGGGGGACGGCGAGCAGTACTTC.